This TCR beta chain derives from a study of cytomegalovirus exposure and HLA in healthy donors. Both 60 Vbeta primers and 13 Jbeta primers went into the PCR. Profiling relied on immunoSEQ multiplex PCR, and the TCRdb table lists in-frame clones only, not all of them. The sample consists of tens of thousands of clones, around 69% of them appearing once. Unrecorded immune exposures were likely, despite nominal health at sampling. The length of the CDR3 is 16 residues. Overall study results and limits: A later analysis found TCR association rates differed by HLA locus, highest for DRB1 and lowest for HLA-C. Within a later analysis, the majority of CMV-associated TCR beta chains appeared HLA-restricted. For most TCR beta V segments, an earlier analysis put the productive rate at about 90% or about 30% of the time.

A word on this clone: Its antigen is not identified.

The sequenced material came from PBMCs. The chain joins TRBV12-1 to TRBJ2-1; the table's D call of TRBD1 was not tested on the DNA. TRBV12-1 is a known pseudogene. This TCR was recovered from a man aged 25 to 45 in good health and CMV-seronegative. Here the CDR3 reads CASSGRDSRSYNEQFF. The CDR3 nucleotides read TGTGCCAGCAGCGGCCGGGACAGCAGATCCTACAATGAGCAGTTCTTC.